Listed below are T cell receptor beta chains from one sample, sequenced in a study of T-cell memory formation after mild COVID-19. In TCRdb, the 5' RACE reads were re-called with MiXCR into one record per CDR3 protein. The sample contains roughly 450,000 distinct CDR3 sequences, over 15% of which appear only once. The source material was PBMCs or a T cell subset sorted from them (not recorded which). The receptors shown here come from an adult woman who had mild COVID-19 (a few samples of this study predate the infection). Cell type and time point are not known. The CDR3 runs from the conserved cysteine through the conserved F or W. The D gene is left open where the match is weak. Size is omitted from some rows. Given values are once, few, many or a class for expanded clones.

size | J | V | D | DNA | CDR3
NA | TRBJ2-2 | TRBV11-2 | TRBD2 | TGTGCCAGCAGCTCGGGACTAGCGGCGAACACCGGGGAGCTGATTTTT | CASSSGLAANTGELIF
few | TRBJ1-4 | TRBV12-3/TRBV12-4 | TRBD1 | TGTGCCAGCAGTCCAGGGACAGTTCTGTTTTTT | CASSPGTVLFF
few | TRBJ2-7 | TRBV5-5 | TRBD1 | TGTGCCAGCAGCTTGAGGGACAGCCCCTACGAGCAGTACTTC | CASSLRDSPYEQYF
many | TRBJ2-3 | TRBV2 | NA | TGTGCCAGCAGTGAAGCTAGGCTCGATAGGGGTACGCAGTATTTT | CASSEARLDRGTQYF
NA | TRBJ1-1 | TRBV10-3 | TRBD1 | TGTGCCATCAGTGAGACGGGACAGGAGAACACTGAAGCTTTCTTT | CAISETGQENTEAFF
few | TRBJ2-7 | TRBV24-1 | NA | TGTGCCACCAGTGACAGACAGGGAGGTTCCTACGAGCAGTACTTC | CATSDRQGGSYEQYF
NA | TRBJ2-7 | TRBV12-3/TRBV12-4 | NA | TGTGCCAGCAGTTTAACTCCTTACTACGAGCAGTACTTC | CASSLTPYYEQYF
few | TRBJ1-5 | TRBV7-2 | NA | TGTGCCAGCAGCCGGGGAGACGGCAATCAGCCCCAGCATTTT | CASSRGDGNQPQHF
NA | TRBJ2-7 | TRBV2 | TRBD1 | TGTGCCAGCAGTGACCCGGGACAGGGTTTCGACGAGCAGTACTTC | CASSDPGQGFDEQYF
NA | TRBJ2-1 | TRBV5-6 | TRBD2 | TGTGCCAGCAGCTTGGGAGTACTAGCGGGGCAGTACAATGAGCAGTTCTTC | CASSLGVLAGQYNEQFF
NA | TRBJ2-2 | TRBV3-1 | NA | TGTGCCAGCAGCCAAGAAGTCACAGGGTACACCGGGGAGCTGTTTTTT | CASSQEVTGYTGELFF
NA | TRBJ1-4 | TRBV9 | TRBD1 | TGTGCCAGCAGCGTAGCCGGGGACAGAGTAACGAATGAAAAACTGTTTTTT | CASSVAGDRVTNEKLFF
few | TRBJ1-6 | TRBV4-1 | TRBD1 | TGCGCCAGCAGCCCCCCGGGACAGGGTCTCCACTTT | CASSPPGQGLHF
NA | TRBJ1-1 | TRBV5-1 | NA | TGCGCCAGCACCCTTATCGCCCCGGGAGACACTGAAGCTTTCTTT | CASTLIAPGDTEAFF
few | TRBJ2-1 | TRBV6-5 | TRBD2 | TGTGCCAGCAGTTACGGACTAGCGGGGTACAATGAGCAGTTCTTC | CASSYGLAGYNEQFF